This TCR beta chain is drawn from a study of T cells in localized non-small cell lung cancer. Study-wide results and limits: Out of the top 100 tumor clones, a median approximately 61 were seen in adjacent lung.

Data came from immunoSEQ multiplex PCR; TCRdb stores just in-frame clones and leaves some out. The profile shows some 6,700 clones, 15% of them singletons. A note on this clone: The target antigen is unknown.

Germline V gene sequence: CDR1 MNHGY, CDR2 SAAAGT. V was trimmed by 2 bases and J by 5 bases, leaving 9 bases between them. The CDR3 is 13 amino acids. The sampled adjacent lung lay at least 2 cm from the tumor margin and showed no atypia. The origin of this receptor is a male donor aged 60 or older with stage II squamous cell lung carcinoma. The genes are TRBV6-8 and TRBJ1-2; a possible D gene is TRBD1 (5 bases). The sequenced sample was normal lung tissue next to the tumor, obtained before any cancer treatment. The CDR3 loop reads CASSYLGGYGYTF. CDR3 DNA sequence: TGTGCCAGCAGTTACCTGGGGGGGTATGGCTACACCTTC.